Listed below are T cell receptor beta chains from one sample, sequenced in a study of persistence of HIV-infected CD4 T cells. These TCRs' antigens remain unknown. TCRdb's table, derived via immunoSEQ multiplex PCR, lists solely in-frame clones and lacks some. This repertoire shows about 50,000 clones, 70% to 80% found once; its top ten account for less than 3%. This specimen consisted of CD4+ T cells sorted from PBMCs after approximately 19-hour stimulation, obtained from a patient who received antiretroviral therapy. All receptors come from an adult man with HIV who was CMV-seropositive. Each CDR3 is given with its conserved first and last residue. A D gene is named only where the DNA matches it firmly. Only part of the rows carry a size: once, few, many, or a class if the clone is expanded.

v_call	clone_size	j_call	d_call	cdr3_aa	cdr3_nt
TRBV27	.	TRBJ1-4	TRBD1	CASSFSGTGGEKLFF	TGTGCCAGCAGTTTTTCCGGGACAGGTGGGGAAAAACTGTTTTTT
TRBV28	.	TRBJ1-3	.	CASGGRRTSGNTIYF	TGTGCCAGCGGGGGAAGGAGGACCTCTGGAAACACCATATATTTT
TRBV7-9	.	TRBJ2-7	.	CASSLTGGSYEQYF	TGTGCCAGCAGCTTAACCGGGGGCTCCTACGAGCAGTACTTC
TRBV6-2/TRBV6-3	few	TRBJ1-5	TRBD1	CASSYWVPRTGFGQPQHF	TGTGCCAGCAGTTATTGGGTGCCTCGGACAGGGTTCGGGCAGCCCCAGCATTTT
TRBV6-1	.	TRBJ2-7	TRBD1	CASSELGQGPYEQYF	TGTGCCAGCAGTGAACTTGGACAGGGACCCTACGAGCAGTACTTC
TRBV6-1	.	TRBJ1-4	.	CASSENWKGEKLFF	TGTGCCAGCAGTGAAAACTGGAAGGGGGAAAAACTGTTTTTT
TRBV27	once	TRBJ2-7	.	CASSPTVSYEQYF	TGTGCCAGCAGCCCGACAGTCTCCTACGAGCAGTACTTC
TRBV19	.	TRBJ1-1	TRBD1	CASSKRDRTGHTEAFF	TGTGCCAGTAGTAAACGGGACAGAACGGGGCACACTGAAGCTTTCTTT
TRBV25-1	.	TRBJ2-2	TRBD2	CASRGGAGELFF	TGTGCCAGCAGGGGAGGGGCCGGGGAGCTGTTTTTT
TRBV18	.	TRBJ1-2	.	CASSPVRTANYGYTF	TGTGCCAGCTCACCTGTTCGGACAGCTAACTATGGCTACACCTTC
TRBV7-4	.	TRBJ2-1	.	CASSFEGIIIYNEQFF	TGTGCCAGCAGCTTCGAGGGAATTATAATCTACAATGAGCAGTTCTTC
TRBV6-5	.	TRBJ1-2	.	CASSYQGPYGYTF	TGTGCCAGCAGTTACCAGGGACCCTATGGCTACACCTTC
TRBV7-9	.	TRBJ2-7	TRBD2	CASSFSSGSGAYEQYF	TGTGCCAGCAGCTTTTCTAGCGGGAGCGGGGCCTACGAGCAGTACTTC
TRBV3-1/TRBV3-2	.	TRBJ1-5	.	CASSPELGNQPQHF	TGTGCCAGCAGCCCAGAATTAGGGAATCAGCCCCAGCATTTT
TRBV19	.	TRBJ1-3	.	CASSIGGGGNTIYF	TGTGCCAGTAGTATCGGGGGAGGTGGAAACACCATATATTTT
TRBV6-5	.	TRBJ1-5	TRBD1	CAIAAGGGNQPQHF	TGTGCCATCGCAGCAGGGGGAGGCAATCAGCCCCAGCATTTT
TRBV18	.	TRBJ1-5	.	CASSEASDQPQHF	TGTGCCAGCTCAGAGGCGTCGGATCAGCCCCAGCATTTT
TRBV7-7	.	TRBJ2-2	.	CASSSTRTNTGELFF	TGTGCTAGCAGCTCTACAAGAACGAACACCGGGGAGCTGTTTTTT
TRBV3-1/TRBV3-2	once	TRBJ2-1	TRBD1	CASSRGQGVPNEQFF	TGTGCCAGCAGCCGGGGACAGGGGGTTCCGAATGAGCAGTTCTTC
TRBV11-3	.	TRBJ1-1	.	CASSQGRLNTEAFF	TGTGCCAGCAGCCAGGGGCGCCTGAACACTGAAGCTTTCTTT
TRBV6-5	.	TRBJ1-1	.	CASSYLGEGTEAFF	TGTGCCAGCAGTTATCTGGGAGAGGGGACTGAAGCTTTCTTT
TRBV2	.	TRBJ1-5	TRBD1	CASNGQGAQPQHF	TGTGCCAGCAATGGACAGGGCGCTCAGCCCCAGCATTTT
TRBV9	.	TRBJ1-4	TRBD1	CASSASPRGATNEKLFF	TGTGCCAGCAGCGCATCCCCCAGGGGGGCAACTAATGAAAAACTGTTTTTT
TRBV5-1	.	TRBJ2-2	.	CASSLHRGPNTGELFF	TGCGCCAGCAGCTTGCATAGGGGTCCGAACACCGGGGAGCTGTTTTTT
TRBV20-1	once	TRBJ2-7	TRBD2	CSAIDGAGGLDYEQYF	TGCAGTGCTATTGACGGGGCGGGGGGTCTGGACTACGAGCAGTACTTC
TRBV2	.	TRBJ1-2	.	CASSLQGSYGYTF	TGTGCCAGCAGTCTACAGGGATCATATGGCTACACCTTC
TRBV19	.	TRBJ2-5	.	CASSMTHQETQYF	TGTGCCAGTAGTATGACTCATCAAGAGACCCAGTACTTC
TRBV6-1	.	TRBJ1-1	.	CASSEAGRATEAFF	TGTGCCAGCAGTGAAGCTGGCAGGGCCACTGAAGCTTTCTTT
TRBV11-1	.	TRBJ2-1	.	CASSPNLQGRYNEQFF	TGTGCCAGCAGCCCCAATCTACAGGGACGTTACAATGAGCAGTTCTTC
TRBV19	few	TRBJ1-1	.	CASSIGWVANTEAFF	TGTGCCAGTAGTATAGGGTGGGTGGCGAACACTGAAGCTTTCTTT
TRBV30	.	TRBJ1-5	.	CAWSSNKQPQHF	TGTGCCTGGAGTAGTAACAAACAGCCCCAGCATTTT
TRBV21-1	.	TRBJ1-2	.	CASSPDRSWGGYTF	TGTGCCAGCAGCCCCGACAGGAGCTGGGGTGGCTACACCTTC
TRBV18	once	TRBJ1-1	.	CASSAGQNTEAFF	TGTGCCAGCTCGGCAGGACAGAACACTGAAGCTTTCTTT
TRBV27	.	TRBJ2-7	.	CASSQGRASYEQYF	TGTGCCAGCAGTCAGGGTCGGGCTTCCTACGAGCAGTACTTC
TRBV29-1	.	TRBJ1-1	.	CSVEDRGGSEAFF	TGCAGCGTTGAAGACCGAGGGGGATCTGAAGCTTTCTTT
TRBV7-8	once	TRBJ1-5	.	CASSRERAHGQPQHF	TGTGCCAGCAGCCGAGAAAGGGCTCACGGTCAGCCCCAGCATTTT
TRBV11-3	.	TRBJ2-6	TRBD2	CASSPTSGISGANVLTF	TGTGCCAGCAGCCCGACTAGCGGGATCTCTGGGGCCAACGTCCTGACTTTC
TRBV28	.	TRBJ2-3	TRBD1	CASSFPRGPPSSTDTQYF	TGTGCCAGCAGTTTCCCCAGGGGGCCTCCCTCCTCCACAGATACGCAGTATTTT
TRBV6-5	.	TRBJ1-1	.	CASSYSGTRKEAFF	TGTGCCAGCAGTTACTCCGGGACACGAAAAGAAGCTTTCTTT
TRBV2	.	TRBJ1-1	.	CASSDQLVPNTEAFF	TGTGCCAGCAGTGATCAATTAGTCCCGAACACTGAAGCTTTCTTT
TRBV2	.	TRBJ2-1	.	CASSETVRNEQFF	TGTGCCAGCAGTGAGACCGTGCGGAATGAGCAGTTCTTC
TRBV6-6	.	TRBJ1-5	TRBD1	CAGGQGFNQPQHF	TGTGCCGGGGGACAGGGGTTCAATCAGCCCCAGCATTTT
TRBV19	.	TRBJ2-3	TRBD2	CASRLAGVDTQYF	TGTGCCAGCAGACTAGCGGGAGTGGATACGCAGTATTTT
TRBV6-5	few	TRBJ2-2	TRBD1	CASILTGYTGELFF	TGTGCCAGCATTCTGACAGGGTACACCGGGGAGCTGTTTTTT
TRBV6-6	few	TRBJ1-4	.	CASSPRWGAGTNEKLFF	TGTGCCAGCAGTCCGCGTTGGGGGGCTGGGACTAATGAAAAACTGTTTTTT
TRBV5-1	.	TRBJ2-2	TRBD2	CASSPSPRSGGASGELFF	TGCGCCAGCAGCCCTTCCCCGCGCAGCGGGGGGGCAAGTGGGGAGCTGTTTTTT
TRBV11-2	.	TRBJ2-7	TRBD2	CASALAGSSYEQYF	TGTGCCAGCGCGCTAGCGGGATCGTCCTACGAGCAGTACTTC
TRBV6-2/TRBV6-3	.	TRBJ2-7	.	CASSYSYTSSYEQYF	TGTGCCAGCAGTTACTCGTACACGAGCTCCTACGAGCAGTACTTC
TRBV18	once	TRBJ1-5	TRBD1	CASSPTGKDQPQHF	TGTGCCAGCTCACCGACAGGGAAGGATCAGCCCCAGCATTTT
TRBV18	.	TRBJ1-6	.	CASSYQGSNSPLHF	TGTGCCAGCTCATATCAGGGGAGTAATTCACCCCTCCACTTT
TRBV6-6	.	TRBJ1-1	.	CASSYSLRGAFF	TGTGCCAGCAGTTACTCCCTTAGGGGCGCTTTCTTT
TRBV24-1	.	TRBJ2-5	.	CATSDNGHKETQYF	TGTGCCACCAGTGATAATGGACATAAAGAGACCCAGTACTTC
TRBV6-1	.	TRBJ1-1	.	CASSEARRNTEAFF	TGTGCCAGCAGTGAAGCGAGAAGGAACACTGAAGCTTTCTTT
TRBV29-1	.	TRBJ2-2	TRBD1	CSVVFGTGVTGELFF	TGCAGCGTTGTATTTGGGACAGGGGTAACCGGGGAGCTGTTTTTT